This T cell receptor (beta chain) was captured by sequencing in a study of blood T cells in healthy people across ages. Whole-study findings and limits: While age rose, TCR beta diversity per million T cells dropped in a roughly linear way.

This clonotype has a handful of counts. Its antigen is currently unknown. Each individual donor underwent a draw of ten milliliters of peripheral blood. CDR1 LGHDT and CDR2 YNNKEL come from the germline V gene (reference sequence). Trimming took off 1 base at V and 9 bases at J, with 10 bases between the two ends. The CDR3 sequence is 13 residues long. With a J-beta primer mix and a sample-barcoded 5' primer, a second PCR ran about 7 to 12 cycles. Each cDNA molecule received a tag from a template-switch adaptor that had 12 random nucleotides. TCRdb re-derived calls from the 5' RACE reads in MiXCR, one entry per CDR3 protein. The sample shows 800,000 to 950,000 distinct CDR3 sequences, approximately 32% of them seen only once. This sample also belongs to another study, concerning T cells of mothers and their children.

The receptor comes from a woman aged 40 to 49 in good health. Sequencing used blood. This sequence joins TRBV3-1 and TRBJ2-1; tentatively, D is TRBD2 (6 bases). CDR3 sequence (DNA): TGTGCCAGCAGCCAAGGGACTACAGGTGAGCAGTTCTTC. Translated: CASSQGTTGEQFF.